This TCR beta chain was documented in a study of shared clonotypes between healthy human individuals. Study-level information: Each donor contributed plates that comprised three CD4 naive, three CD4 memory, two CD8 naive and one CD8 memory.

CDR3 size: 16 residues. CDR1 is KGHSH, CDR2 LQKENI, per germline. The V segment lost 4 bases and the J segment 3 bases; nucleotides outside the gene matches: 1. Nashville, Tennessee was home to all donors, who were Caucasian adults. Libraries were prepared by immunoSEQ multiplex PCR; TCRdb keeps only in-frame clonotypes and omits some of them. The sample shows approximately 980,000 clones, over 60% of them seen only once. Material for sequencing was memory CD4+ T cells sorted from blood. As to subset: CD45RA-negative fraction. The receptor comes from a man between 18 and 35 years old in good health. The V gene is TRBV18, the J gene TRBJ2-2; 14 nucleotides line up with TRBD2. The chain's CDR3 is CASSQGLAGDTGELFF. The CDR3, as DNA: TGTGCCAGCTCACAGGGACTAGCGGGAGACACCGGGGAGCTGTTTTTT. Variable domain in full (rest from reference TRBV18 and TRBJ2-2): NAGVMQNPRHLVRRRGQEARLRCSPMKGHSHVYWYRQLPEEGLKFMVYLQKENIIDESGMPKERFSAEFPKEGPSILRIQQVVRGDSAAYFCASSQGLAGDTGELFFGEGSRLTVL.